These 27 T cell receptor beta chains were sequenced from one sample in a study of shared clonotypes between healthy human individuals. Generated by immunoSEQ multiplex PCR, the TCRdb table keeps only in-frame clones and is missing some. The top ten clones hold roughly 12% of a sample with approximately 500,000 clones, about 85% of them seen once. The sample comprised PBMCs. The source is a woman aged 35 to 49 in good health. Some clones in this sample may be carry-over from other donors' samples.

The chain has TRBV6-1 and TRBJ2-4, with D perhaps given as TRBD1 or TRBD2 (5 bases each). With 8 bases removed from V and 2 bases from J, the gap between germline ends came to 16 bases. The CDR3 consists of 15 residues. Germline loops: CDR1 MNHNS, CDR2 SASEGT. The CDR3: CASGWGMGTKNIQYF. CDR3 nucleotides: TGTGCCAGCGGTTGGGGGATGGGTACCAAAAACATTCAGTACTTC.

This clone was observed a single time. This likely stems from a read error, as it lies one base from a far larger clone. The CDR3 ends on some other residue instead of the conserved phenylalanine or tryptophan, so this is likely a read error. The chain uses TRBV18 and TRBJ1-1; D remains ambiguous. The V and J ends lost 2 bases and 6 bases respectively, with 13 bases between them. The CDR3 consists of 14 residues. Germline V CDR1 and CDR2: KGHSH, LQKENI. The CDR3 region is CASSPSPAWAEAFS. DNA of the CDR3: TGTGCCAGCTCACCAAGTCCGGCTTGGGCTGAAGCTTTCTCT.

This chain joins TRBV6-6 and TRBJ1-2; no clear D. V lost 4 bases to trimming and J lost 3 bases, with 18 bases between them. CDR3 length: 16 amino acids. CDR1 is MNHNY and CDR2 is SVGAGI in the germline V gene (reference sequence). The CDR3 region is CASSSPRAKRDYGYTF. The CDR3 bases are TGTGCCAGCAGTTCCCCCCGGGCCAAAAGGGACTATGGCTACACCTTC.

This clone was counted between two and nine times. The V call is TRBV6-1, the J call TRBJ2-4; the D is unclear. Germline V gene sequence: CDR1 MNHNS, CDR2 SASEGT. The CDR3 has 14 residues. V lost 8 bases and J lost 8, with 19 bases in between. The CDR3 region is CASGPMRFGDIQYF. CDR3 nucleotide sequence: TGTGCCAGCGGCCCGATGAGGTTTGGGGACATTCAGTACTTC.

The rearrangement links TRBV7-2 to TRBJ2-3; TRBD2 matches at 10 bases. With 0 bases clipped from V and 5 bases from J, the junction kept 5 bases outside the gene matches. This CDR3 is 16 amino acids long. Per germline, CDR1 SGHTA and CDR2 FQGNSA. CDR3 in amino acids: CASSLAAGGRVDTQYF. The DNA for the CDR3 is TGTGCCAGCAGCTTAGCAGCGGGAGGGCGAGTAGATACGCAGTATTTT.

CDR3 bases: TGTGCCAGCAGCCCCCGGGACGGCCACGAGCAGTACTTC. Protein product: CASSPRDGHEQYF. The V call is TRBV9, the J call TRBJ2-7; D tentatively fits TRBD1 or TRBD2 (5 bases each). The CDR3 sequence is 13 residues long. The V gene's germline CDR1 is SGDLS and CDR2 YYNGEE. V lost 4 bases, J lost 5 bases, and 13 bases lay in between.

The V and J genes are TRBV27 and TRBJ1-5, with 7 bases identical to TRBD1. J was trimmed by 6 bases and V by 4 bases; bases with no gene match: 3. Per the germline V gene, CDR1 is MNHEY and CDR2 is SMNVEV (reference sequence). The CDR3 runs to 13 residues. The CDR3 bases are TGTGCCAGCAGTTGGGCAGGGGGTCAGCCCCAGCATTTT. Translated, it gives CASSWAGGQPQHF.

For the CDR3, the DNA is TGTGCCAGCTCACCGAATCCAACTAATGAAAAACTGTTTTTT. Translating gives CASSPNPTNEKLFF. The genes are TRBV18 and TRBJ1-4; no definite D call. Trimming cost V 3 bases and J 0 bases, with 5 bases left between them. Germline V gene lookup returns CDR1 KGHSH and CDR2 LQKENI. The CDR3 totals 14 residues. Combining the CDR3 with reference TRBV18 and TRBJ1-4 gives the whole variable domain NAGVMQNPRHLVRRRGQEARLRCSPMKGHSHVYWYRQLPEEGLKFMVYLQKENIIDESGMPKERFSAEFPKEGPSILRIQQVVRGDSAAYFCASSPNPTNEKLFFGSGTQLSVL.

The table lists this clone with a count of one. The rearrangement uses TRBV29-1 and TRBJ2-2, with 10 bases fitting TRBD1. V lost 3 bases to trimming and J lost 3 bases; unmatched junction nucleotides: 10. The germline V gene has CDR1 SQVTM and CDR2 ANQGSEA. This CDR3 has 17 amino acids. In DNA, the CDR3 is TGCAGCGTTGAGGGGGACAGGGGACCCCCCTACACCGGGGAGCTGTTTTTT. Translating it yields CSVEGDRGPPYTGELFF.

The V call is TRBV18, the J call TRBJ2-3; the D gene is possibly TRBD1 (6 bases). Germline V lookup: CDR1 KGHSH, CDR2 LQKENI. V shed 8 bases and J shed 0 bases, with 15 bases lying between them. This CDR3 has 15 residues. CDR3 nucleotide sequence: TGTGCCAGCACCCTCAGGGGTTCTAGCACAGATACGCAGTATTTT. The encoded protein is CASTLRGSSTDTQYF.

The genes are TRBV2 and TRBJ2-7, with D possibly being TRBD2 (5 bases). Germline lookup yields CDR1 SNHLY and CDR2 FYNNEI. The CDR3 contains 16 residues. Between the trimmed V and J ends, which lost 4 bases and 0 bases, there was a span of 16 bases. CDR3: CASSVVVAGVSYEQYF. In DNA, the CDR3 is TGTGCCAGCAGTGTAGTGGTGGCGGGTGTCTCCTACGAGCAGTACTTC.

The V gene is TRBV28, the J gene TRBJ2-5; 8 bases are a match to TRBD2. CDR1 MDHEN and CDR2 SYDVKM come from the germline V gene. This CDR3 region has 12 residues. Trimming cost V 6 bases and J 4 bases; bases outside gene matches: 1. Here the CDR3 reads CASSGRGETQYF. CDR3 DNA: TGTGCCAGCAGCGGGAGGGGAGAGACCCAGTACTTC.

The V gene is TRBV7-9, the J gene TRBJ2-3; D is ambiguous. The germline gives CDR1 SEHNR, CDR2 FQNEAQ (reference sequence). CDR3 length: 16 amino acids. V was cut by 1 base and J by 1 base, with 12 bases left in between. CDR3 DNA sequence: TGTGCCAGCAGCTTAGGGGCCTTACCCCGCACAGATACGCAGTATTTT. Its translation: CASSLGALPRTDTQYF. The variable domain in full, with the rest retrieved from reference TRBV7-9 and TRBJ2-3, is DTGVSQNPRHKITKRGQNVTFRCDPISEHNRLYWYRQTLGQGPEFLTYFQNEAQLEKSRLLSDRFSAERPKGSFSTLEIQRTEQGDSAMYLCASSLGALPRTDTQYFGPGTRLTVL.

This rearrangement joins TRBV28 to TRBJ1-5; D is unresolved. From germline, CDR1 is MDHEN and CDR2 SYDVKM. CDR3 size: 16 residues. Trimming removed 3 bases from V and 1 base from J, with 13 bases in between. Written as DNA, the CDR3 is TGTGCCAGCAGTTTCCGACAAGGTCTAAGCAATCAGCCCCAGCATTTT. Its translation: CASSFRQGLSNQPQHF. Based on the CDR3 plus reference TRBV28 and TRBJ1-5, the full variable domain is DVKVTQSSRYLVKRTGEKVFLECVQDMDHENMFWYRQDPGLGLRLIYFSYDVKMKEKGDIPEGYSVSREKKERFSLILESASTNQTSMYLCASSFRQGLSNQPQHFGDGTRLSIL.

Worth noting for this clone: A read error likely explains this, since a far larger clone differs by one base. Other DNA sequences of this sample code for an identical CDR3. The chain employs TRBV18 and TRBJ2-1; D may be TRBD2 (6 bases). The V gene's germline CDR1 is KGHSH and CDR2 LQKENI. V was trimmed by 8 bases and J by 4 bases, leaving 21 bases between them. There are 16 residues in the CDR3. CDR3 nucleotides: TGTGCCAGCCGGATCGGGGGAGCGGAATCTTACAATGAGCAGTTCTTC. It is translated as CASRIGGAESYNEQFF.

This clone was counted a single time. This likely reflects a read error, since a far larger clone is one base away. The chain links TRBV6-5 to TRBJ1-1; 12 positions agree with TRBD1. CDR3 length: 16 amino acids. CDR1 is MNHEY and CDR2 is SVGAGI in the germline V gene. The trim removed 4 bases at V and 13 bases at J, leaving 16 bases unmatched. DNA of the CDR3: TGTGCCAGCAGTTCCACCTCCGGGACAGGGGGCCTGGTGGATTTCTTT. It encodes CASSSTSGTGGLVDFF.

This chain uses TRBV7-2 with TRBJ1-4; 9 bases match TRBD1. Germline values: CDR1 SGHTA, CDR2 FQGNSA. CDR3 length equals 14 residues. The trim removed 5 bases at V and 8 bases at J, leaving 6 bases unmatched. The CDR3 nucleotides read TGTGCCAGCAGCCCCCGGGACAGGGCCGAAAAACTGTTTTTT. It is translated as CASSPRDRAEKLFF. The whole variable domain, filled in from reference TRBV7-2 and TRBJ1-4, reads GAGVSQSPSNKVTEKGKDVELRCDPISGHTALYWYRQSLGQGLEFLIYFQGNSAPDKSGLPSDRFSAERTGGSVSTLTIQRTQQEDSAVYLCASSPRDRAEKLFFGSGTQLSVL.

The V and J genes are TRBV15 and TRBJ2-5; weak D call: TRBD2 (5 bases). The J call may be mistaken, given a closer DNA end match to TRBJ2-7. CDR1 is LNHNV and CDR2 is YYDKDF in the germline V gene (reference sequence). The CDR3 covers 15 residues. This CDR3 is CATSRVGGRAYEQYF. The CDR3 region has the DNA TGTGCCACCAGCAGAGTGGGCGGGCGGGCCTACGAGCAGTACTTC.

In the case of this clone: The sample has other DNA sequences that encode this CDR3 too. The chain has TRBV9 and TRBJ2-7; no clear D gene. V was trimmed by 0 bases and J by 0 bases, leaving 7 bases between them. The CDR3 contains 14 residues. The germline V gene has CDR1 SGDLS and CDR2 YYNGEE. CDR3 nucleotides: TGTGCCAGCAGCGTAGACCATAGCTCCTACGAGCAGTACTTC. This encodes CASSVDHSSYEQYF.

As to this clone: A far larger clone is one nucleotide away, so this likely arose from a read error. The chain employs TRBV7-9 and TRBJ2-5; D is ambiguous. Germline V gene lookup returns CDR1 SEHNR and CDR2 FQNEAQ (reference sequence). This CDR3 comprises 13 residues. The CDR3 spells CACSLGLLETQYF. The CDR3 DNA sequence: TGTGCCTGCAGCTTGGGATTGCTGGAGACCCAGTACTTC.

This clone has only a few counts. The rearrangement uses TRBV6-1 and TRBJ2-7; 10 bases are shared with TRBD2. There are 15 residues in the CDR3. V was clipped by 3 bases and J by 3 bases; unmatched bases: 5. Germline values: CDR1 MNHNS, CDR2 SASEGT. CDR3 loop: CASSDRLAGLYEQYF. The CDR3 DNA is TGTGCCAGCAGTGATAGACTAGCGGGTCTCTACGAGCAGTACTTC.

This chain uses TRBV9 with TRBJ2-6; TRBD2 matches 9 bases. Germline CDR1 is SGDLS and CDR2 is YYNGEE. Trimming took 2 bases from V and 2 from J; bases not matched to a gene: 11. The CDR3 extends over 19 amino acids. The CDR3 DNA reads TGTGCCAGCAGCGTTCAAACCGGGACTAGCAGTGCTGGGGCCAACGTCCTGACTTTC. Amino acid sequence: CASSVQTGTSSAGANVLTF.

Comments on this clone: This sequence is one base from a far larger clone and is likely a read error. The chain joins TRBV29-1 to TRBJ1-2; the D is unclear. There are 13 residues in the CDR3. Germline CDR1 is SQVTM and CDR2 is ANQGSEA. The CDR3 protein is CIAYRQTNYGYTF. The DNA for the CDR3 is TGCATCGCATACAGACAAACTAACTATGGCTACACCTTC.

Regarding this clone: With only one base between it and a far larger clone, this is likely a read error. V and J are TRBV29-1 and TRBJ2-7; no definite D call. Germline values: CDR1 SQVTM, CDR2 ANQGSEA. The CDR3 is 12 amino acids. Here the CDR3 reads CSVEDLLHEKYF. The CDR3 DNA reads TGCAGCGTTGAAGATCTTCTCCACGAGAAGTACTTC.

This chain uses TRBV7-9 with TRBJ2-3; the D is unclear. Per the germline V gene, CDR1 is SEHNR and CDR2 is FQNEAQ (reference sequence). The CDR3 covers 14 residues. With 3 bases removed from V and 2 bases from J, the gap between germline ends came to 9 bases. CDR3 coding DNA: TGTGCCAGCAGCTTTCCAGTTTTCACAGATACGCAGTATTTT. This codes for CASSFPVFTDTQYF. The whole variable domain, filled in from reference TRBV7-9 and TRBJ2-3, reads DTGVSQNPRHKITKRGQNVTFRCDPISEHNRLYWYRQTLGQGPEFLTYFQNEAQLEKSRLLSDRFSAERPKGSFSTLEIQRTEQGDSAMYLCASSFPVFTDTQYFGPGTRLTVL.

A word on this clone: One end of the junction is discordant with germline, which a read error may explain. The chain carries TRBV9 and TRBJ2-2, with 7 bases lining up with TRBD2. Germline CDR1 reads SGDLS; CDR2 reads YYNGEE. The length of the CDR3 is 17 residues. DNA for the CDR3: TGTGCCAGCAGCGTAGCTGCGGGAGTGCAGAACACCTGGGAGCTATTTTTT. It encodes CASSVAAGVQNTWELFF.

In its sample, this clone was seen a few times. V and J are TRBV7-3 and TRBJ2-3; D uncertain. Germline values: CDR1 SGHTA, CDR2 FQGTGA. The V and J ends lost 1 base and 0 bases respectively, with 2 bases between them. The CDR3 has 13 residues. CDR3 bases: TGTGCCAGCAGCTTAATCAGCACAGATACGCAGTATTTT. This sequence encodes CASSLISTDTQYF.